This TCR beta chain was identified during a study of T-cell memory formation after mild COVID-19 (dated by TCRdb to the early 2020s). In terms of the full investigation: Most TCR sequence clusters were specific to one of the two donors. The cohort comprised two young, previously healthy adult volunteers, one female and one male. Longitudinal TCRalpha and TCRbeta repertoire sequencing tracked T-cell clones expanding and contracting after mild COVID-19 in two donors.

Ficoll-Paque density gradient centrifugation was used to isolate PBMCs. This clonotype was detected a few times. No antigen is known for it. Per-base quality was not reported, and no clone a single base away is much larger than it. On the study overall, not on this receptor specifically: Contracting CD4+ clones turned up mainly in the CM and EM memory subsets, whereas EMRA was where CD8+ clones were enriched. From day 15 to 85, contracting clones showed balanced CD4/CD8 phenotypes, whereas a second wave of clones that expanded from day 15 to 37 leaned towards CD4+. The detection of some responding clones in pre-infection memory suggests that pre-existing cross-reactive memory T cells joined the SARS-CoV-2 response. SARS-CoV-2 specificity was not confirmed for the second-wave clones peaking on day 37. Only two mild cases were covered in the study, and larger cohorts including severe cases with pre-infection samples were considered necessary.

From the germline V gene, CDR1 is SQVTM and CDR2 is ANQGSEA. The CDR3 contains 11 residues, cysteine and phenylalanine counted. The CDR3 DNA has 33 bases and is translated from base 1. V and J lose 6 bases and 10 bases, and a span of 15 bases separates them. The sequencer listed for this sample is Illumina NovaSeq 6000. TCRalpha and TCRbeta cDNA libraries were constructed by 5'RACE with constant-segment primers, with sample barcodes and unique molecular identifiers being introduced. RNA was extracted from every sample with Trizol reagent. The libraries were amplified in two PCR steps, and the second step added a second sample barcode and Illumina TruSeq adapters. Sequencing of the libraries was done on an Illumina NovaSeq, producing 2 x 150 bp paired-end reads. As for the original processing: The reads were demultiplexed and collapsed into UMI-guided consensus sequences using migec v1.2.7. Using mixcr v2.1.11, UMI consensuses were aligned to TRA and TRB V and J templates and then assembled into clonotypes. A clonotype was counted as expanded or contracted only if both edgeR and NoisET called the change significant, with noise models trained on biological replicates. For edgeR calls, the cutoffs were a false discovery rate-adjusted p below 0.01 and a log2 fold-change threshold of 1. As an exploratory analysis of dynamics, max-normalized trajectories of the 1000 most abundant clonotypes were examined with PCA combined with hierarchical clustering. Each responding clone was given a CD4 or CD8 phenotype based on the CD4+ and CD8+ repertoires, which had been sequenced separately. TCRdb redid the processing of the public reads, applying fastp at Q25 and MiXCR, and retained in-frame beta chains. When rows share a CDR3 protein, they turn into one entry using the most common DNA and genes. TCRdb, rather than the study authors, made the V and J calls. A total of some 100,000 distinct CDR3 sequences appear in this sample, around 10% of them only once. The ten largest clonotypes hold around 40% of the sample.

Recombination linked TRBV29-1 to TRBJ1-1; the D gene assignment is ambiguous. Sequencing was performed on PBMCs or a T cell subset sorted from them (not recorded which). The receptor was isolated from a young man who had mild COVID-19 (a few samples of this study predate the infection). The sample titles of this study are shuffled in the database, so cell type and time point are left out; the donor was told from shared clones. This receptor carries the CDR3 CSVPDHYGAFF. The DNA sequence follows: TGCAGCGTCCCGGACCACTACGGAGCTTTCTTT.